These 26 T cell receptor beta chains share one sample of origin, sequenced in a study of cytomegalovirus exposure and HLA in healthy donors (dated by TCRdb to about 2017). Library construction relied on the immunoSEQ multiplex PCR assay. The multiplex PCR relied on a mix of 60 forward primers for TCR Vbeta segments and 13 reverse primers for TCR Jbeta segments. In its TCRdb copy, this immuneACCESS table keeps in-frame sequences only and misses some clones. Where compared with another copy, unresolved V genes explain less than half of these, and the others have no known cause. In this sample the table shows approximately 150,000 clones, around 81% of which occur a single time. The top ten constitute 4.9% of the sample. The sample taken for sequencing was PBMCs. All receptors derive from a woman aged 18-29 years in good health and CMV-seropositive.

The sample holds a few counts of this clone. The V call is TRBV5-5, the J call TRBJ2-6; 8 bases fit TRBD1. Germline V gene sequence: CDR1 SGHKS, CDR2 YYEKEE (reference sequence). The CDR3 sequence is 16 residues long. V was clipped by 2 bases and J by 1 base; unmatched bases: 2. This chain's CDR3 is CASSFQGASGANVLTF. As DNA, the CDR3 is TGTGCCAGCAGCTTCCAGGGGGCTTCTGGGGCCAACGTCCTGACTTTC.

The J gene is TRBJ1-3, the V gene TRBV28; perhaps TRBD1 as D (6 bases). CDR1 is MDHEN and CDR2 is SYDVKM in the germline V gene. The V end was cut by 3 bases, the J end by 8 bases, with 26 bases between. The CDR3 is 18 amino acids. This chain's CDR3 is CASSLAGIGDAGGDTIYF. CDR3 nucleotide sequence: TGTGCCAGCAGTTTGGCCGGGATAGGGGACGCGGGGGGCGACACCATATATTTT.

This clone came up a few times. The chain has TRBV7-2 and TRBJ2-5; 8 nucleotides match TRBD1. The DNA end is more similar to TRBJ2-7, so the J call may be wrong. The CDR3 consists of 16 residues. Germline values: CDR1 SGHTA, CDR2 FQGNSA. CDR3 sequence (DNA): TGTGCCAGCAGCCTTCCCGGGACAGGAAGGTTGGGCGAGCAGTACTTC. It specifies CASSLPGTGRLGEQYF.

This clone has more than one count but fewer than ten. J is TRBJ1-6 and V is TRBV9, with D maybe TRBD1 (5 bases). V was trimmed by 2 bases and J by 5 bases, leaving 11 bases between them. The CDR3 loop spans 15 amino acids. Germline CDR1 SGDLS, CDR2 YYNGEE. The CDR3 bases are TGTGCCAGCAGCGTCGGGACTGGCGATAATTCACCCCTCCACTTT. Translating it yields CASSVGTGDNSPLHF. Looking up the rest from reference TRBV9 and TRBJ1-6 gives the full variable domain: DSGVTQTPKHLITATGQRVTLRCSPRSGDLSVYWYQQSLDQGLQFLIQYYNGEERAKGNILERFSAQQFPDLHSELNLSSLELGDSALYFCASSVGTGDNSPLHFGNGTRLTVT.

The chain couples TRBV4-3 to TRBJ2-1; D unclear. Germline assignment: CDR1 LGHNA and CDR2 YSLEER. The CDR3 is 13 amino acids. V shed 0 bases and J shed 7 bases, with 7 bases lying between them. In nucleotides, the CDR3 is TGCGCCAGCAGCCAAGAATACGGGAATGAGCAGTTCTTC. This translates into CASSQEYGNEQFF.

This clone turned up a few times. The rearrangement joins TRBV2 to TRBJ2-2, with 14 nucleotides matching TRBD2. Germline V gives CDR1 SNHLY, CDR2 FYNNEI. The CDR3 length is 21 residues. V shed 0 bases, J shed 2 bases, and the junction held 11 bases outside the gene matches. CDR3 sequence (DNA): TGTGCCAGCAGTGAAGCGCTTCGTATCGGGACTAGCGGGGGAAACACCGGGGAGCTGTTTTTT. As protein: CASSEALRIGTSGGNTGELFF.

CDR3 protein: CASSPGSEFTDTQYF. CDR3 coding DNA: TGTGCCAGCTCACCGGGTAGCGAGTTCACAGATACGCAGTATTTT. The chain combines TRBV18 with TRBJ2-3; maybe TRBD2 (5 bases). The germline V gene has CDR1 KGHSH and CDR2 LQKENI. This CDR3 has 15 amino acids. V was trimmed by 3 bases and J by 2 bases, leaving 12 bases between them.

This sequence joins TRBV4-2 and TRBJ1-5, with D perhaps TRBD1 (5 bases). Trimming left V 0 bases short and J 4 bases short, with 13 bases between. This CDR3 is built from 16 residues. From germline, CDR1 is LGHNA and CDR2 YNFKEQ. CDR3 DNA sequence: TGTGCCAGCAGCCAAGATTCTGGGACTGGAAATCAGCCCCAGCATTTT. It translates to CASSQDSGTGNQPQHF.

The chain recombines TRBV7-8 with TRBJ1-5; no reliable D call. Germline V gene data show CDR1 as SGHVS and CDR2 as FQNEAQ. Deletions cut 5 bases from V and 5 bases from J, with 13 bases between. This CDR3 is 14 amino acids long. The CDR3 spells CASSPAQKDQPQHF. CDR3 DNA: TGTGCCAGCAGCCCCGCACAGAAAGATCAGCCCCAGCATTTT.

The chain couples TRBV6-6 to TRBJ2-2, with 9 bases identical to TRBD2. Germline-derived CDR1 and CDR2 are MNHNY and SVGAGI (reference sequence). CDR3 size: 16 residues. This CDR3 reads CGHGAGGPRSTGELFF. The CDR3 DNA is TGTGGTCATGGGGCGGGGGGGCCGAGGAGCACCGGGGAGCTGTTTTTT.

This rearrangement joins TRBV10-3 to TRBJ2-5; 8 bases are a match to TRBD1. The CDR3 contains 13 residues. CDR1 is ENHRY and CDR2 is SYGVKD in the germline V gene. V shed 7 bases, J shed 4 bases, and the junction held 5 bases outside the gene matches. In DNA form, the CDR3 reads TGTGCCATCAAGGAACAGGGGGGAGAGACCCAGTACTTC. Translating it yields CAIKEQGGETQYF.

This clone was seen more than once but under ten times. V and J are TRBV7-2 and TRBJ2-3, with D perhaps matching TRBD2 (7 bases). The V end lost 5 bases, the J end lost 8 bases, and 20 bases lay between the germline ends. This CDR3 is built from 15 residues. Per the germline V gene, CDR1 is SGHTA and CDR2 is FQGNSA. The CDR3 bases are TGTGCCAGCAGCCCCATGGCCGGGGGGCAGGGTACGCAGTATTTT. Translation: CASSPMAGGQGTQYF. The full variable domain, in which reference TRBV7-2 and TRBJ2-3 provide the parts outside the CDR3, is GAGVSQSPSNKVTEKGKDVELRCDPISGHTALYWYRQSLGQGLEFLIYFQGNSAPDKSGLPSDRFSAERTGGSVSTLTIQRTQQEDSAVYLCASSPMAGGQGTQYFGPGTRLTVL.

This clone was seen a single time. The CDR3 region is CASSLVPFHSGEQYF. DNA of the CDR3: TGTGCCAGCTCACTCGTCCCCTTTCATAGCGGCGAGCAGTACTTC. The chain employs TRBV18 and TRBJ2-7; D might be TRBD2 (6 bases). The CDR3 loop spans 15 amino acids. Germline CDR1 and CDR2: KGHSH and LQKENI. V dropped 4 bases and J dropped 6 bases, with 19 bases sitting between them.

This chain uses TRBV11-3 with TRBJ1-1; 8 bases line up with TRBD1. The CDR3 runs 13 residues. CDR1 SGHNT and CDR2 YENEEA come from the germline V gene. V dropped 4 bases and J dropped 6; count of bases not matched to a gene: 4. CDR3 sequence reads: CASSSGTGAEAFF. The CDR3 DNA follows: TGTGCCAGCAGCTCAGGGACAGGAGCTGAAGCTTTCTTT.

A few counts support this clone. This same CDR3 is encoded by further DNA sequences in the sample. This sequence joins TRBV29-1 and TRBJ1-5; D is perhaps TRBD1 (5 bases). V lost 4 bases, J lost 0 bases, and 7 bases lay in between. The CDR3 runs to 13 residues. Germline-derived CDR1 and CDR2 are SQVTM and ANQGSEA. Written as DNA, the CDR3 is TGCAGCGTTGCAAGGGGTAGCAATCAGCCCCAGCATTTT. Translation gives CSVARGSNQPQHF. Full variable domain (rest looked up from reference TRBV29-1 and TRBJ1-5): SAVISQKPSRDICQRGTSLTIQCQVDSQVTMMFWYRQQPGQSLTLIATANQGSEATYESGFVIDKFPISRPNLTFSTLTVSNMSPEDSSIYLCSVARGSNQPQHFGDGTRLSIL.

CDR3 protein: CASSFRANTEAFF. CDR3 DNA: TGTGCCAGCAGCTTCCGAGCGAACACTGAAGCTTTCTTT. The chain is built from TRBV7-2 and TRBJ1-1; D is uncertain. CDR3 length: 13 amino acids. Trimming stripped 3 bases from V and 1 base from J, with 6 bases between. CDR1 is SGHTA, CDR2 FQGNSA, per germline. The whole variable domain, filled in from reference TRBV7-2 and TRBJ1-1, reads GAGVSQSPSNKVTEKGKDVELRCDPISGHTALYWYRQSLGQGLEFLIYFQGNSAPDKSGLPSDRFSAERTGGSVSTLTIQRTQQEDSAVYLCASSFRANTEAFFGQGTRLTVV.

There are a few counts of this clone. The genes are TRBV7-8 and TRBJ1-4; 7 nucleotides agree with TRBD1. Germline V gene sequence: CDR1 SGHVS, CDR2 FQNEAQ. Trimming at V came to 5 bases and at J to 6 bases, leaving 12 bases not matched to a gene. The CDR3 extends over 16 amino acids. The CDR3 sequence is CASSPDRDREDEKLFF. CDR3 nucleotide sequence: TGTGCCAGCAGCCCGGACCGCGACAGGGAGGATGAAAAACTGTTTTTT.

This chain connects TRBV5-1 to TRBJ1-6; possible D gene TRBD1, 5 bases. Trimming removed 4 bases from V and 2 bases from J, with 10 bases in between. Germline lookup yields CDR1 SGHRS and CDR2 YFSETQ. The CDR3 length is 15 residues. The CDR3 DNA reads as TGCGCCAGCAGCGCGACAGTCACCTATAATTCACCCCTCCACTTT. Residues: CASSATVTYNSPLHF.

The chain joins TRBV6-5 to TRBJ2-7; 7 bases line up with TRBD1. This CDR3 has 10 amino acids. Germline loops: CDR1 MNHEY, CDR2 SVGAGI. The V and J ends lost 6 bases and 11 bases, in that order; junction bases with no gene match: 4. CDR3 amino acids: CASRSGTEYF. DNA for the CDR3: TGTGCCAGCAGGTCCGGGACAGAGTACTTC.

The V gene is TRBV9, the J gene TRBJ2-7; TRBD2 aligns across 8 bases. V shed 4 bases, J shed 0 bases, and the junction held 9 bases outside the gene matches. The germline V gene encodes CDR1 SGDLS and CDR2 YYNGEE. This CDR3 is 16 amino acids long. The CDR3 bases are TGTGCCAGCAGCCCCCGGGTAGCGGGGTCCTCCTACGAGCAGTACTTC. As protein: CASSPRVAGSSYEQYF.

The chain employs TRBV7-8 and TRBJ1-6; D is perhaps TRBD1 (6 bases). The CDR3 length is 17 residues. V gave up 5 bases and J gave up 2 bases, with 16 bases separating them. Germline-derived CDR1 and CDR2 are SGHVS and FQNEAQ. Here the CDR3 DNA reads TGTGCCAGCAGCGCTAACAGGGTTACTACCTATAATTCACCCCTCCACTTT. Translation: CASSANRVTTYNSPLHF.

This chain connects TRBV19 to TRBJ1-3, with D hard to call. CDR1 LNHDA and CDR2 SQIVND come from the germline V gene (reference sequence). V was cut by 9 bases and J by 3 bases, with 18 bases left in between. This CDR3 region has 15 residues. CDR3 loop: CASWTSSGFGNTIYF. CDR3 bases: TGTGCCAGCTGGACCTCAAGCGGGTTTGGAAACACCATATATTTT.

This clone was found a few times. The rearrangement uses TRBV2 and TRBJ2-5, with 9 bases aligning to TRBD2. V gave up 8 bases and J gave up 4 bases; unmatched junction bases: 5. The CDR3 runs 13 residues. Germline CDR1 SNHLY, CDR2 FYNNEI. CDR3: CASAGGALETQYF. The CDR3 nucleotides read TGTGCCAGCGCGGGAGGGGCCCTAGAGACCCAGTACTTC.

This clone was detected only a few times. The CDR3, as DNA: TGTGCCAGTAGTGAGAGGGCGGCCGGGAGCAATCAGCCCCAGCATTTT. Translating it yields CASSERAAGSNQPQHF. The chain joins TRBV19 to TRBJ1-5; D ambiguous. The CDR3 extends over 16 amino acids. Trimming removed 5 bases at V and 1 base at J, with 15 bases between. Germline V CDR1 and CDR2: LNHDA, SQIVND (reference sequence). Using reference TRBV19 and TRBJ1-5 for the parts outside the CDR3, the full variable domain is DGGITQSPKYLFRKEGQNVTLSCEQNLNHDAMYWYRQDPGQGLRLIYYSQIVNDFQKGDIAEGYSVSREKKESFPLTVTSAQKNPTAFYLCASSERAAGSNQPQHFGDGTRLSIL.

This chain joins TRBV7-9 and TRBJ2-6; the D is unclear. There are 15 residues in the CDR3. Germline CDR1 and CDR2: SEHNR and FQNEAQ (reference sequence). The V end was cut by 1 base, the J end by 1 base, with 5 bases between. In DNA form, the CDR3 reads TGTGCCAGCAGCTTAGGGGCATCTGGGGCCAACGTCCTGACTTTC. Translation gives CASSLGASGANVLTF.

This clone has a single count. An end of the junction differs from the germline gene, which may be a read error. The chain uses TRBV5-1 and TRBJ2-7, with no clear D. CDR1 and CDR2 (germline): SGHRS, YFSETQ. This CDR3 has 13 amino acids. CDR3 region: CAGSLFQSYEQYF. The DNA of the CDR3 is TGCGCCGGCAGCTTGTTTCAGTCCTACGAGCAGTACTTC.